The sequence of this T cell receptor beta chain was determined in a study of a mutant IDH1 vaccine in newly diagnosed glioma. Study-wide background: Commencement of vaccination occurred 4-6 weeks following radiotherapy alone, or concurrently with temozolomide cycles. Treated patients, averaging about 40 years, were roughly 60% male and around 40% female. Radiotherapy, temozolomide, or both had been given previously, and both were given to most.

Note on this clone: Its specificity is not known.

Germline V gene sequence: CDR1 SGDLS, CDR2 YYNGEE. Trimming stripped 4 bases from V and 1 base from J, with 16 bases between. There are 16 residues in the CDR3. Some clones are missing from TCRdb's copy, which holds only in-frame ones; the method was immunoSEQ multiplex PCR. The sample comprises around 100,000 clones, roughly 88% of which are singletons, and 0.61% rests with the top ten. Noted time point: week 11, during vaccination. The content of each vaccine dose was 300 ug of mutant IDH1 20-mer peptide, and topical imiquimod accompanied it. The TCR comes from a woman in her 50s with glioma. The sample was PBMCs, taken from a glioma patient whose treatment included an IDH1 peptide vaccine. V usage is TRBV9 and J usage is TRBJ2-3; D ambiguous. This chain's CDR3 is CASSSWLGPGTDTQYF. DNA for the CDR3: TGTGCCAGCAGCTCTTGGTTAGGCCCTGGCACAGATACGCAGTATTTT.